This note documents a single T cell receptor beta chain sequence. No antigen is known for it. This may stem from a read error, because a much larger clone lies one nucleotide away. Methods described previously were used for bulk TCR libraries, and listed TCR primers were applied. TCRdb reprocessed the PCR reads via MiXCR and lists one record per CDR3 protein. The sample carries about 640,000 distinct CDR3 sequences, about 20% recorded once. A CD8+CD4-CCR7+CD45RA+ phenotype served as the sorting definition for naive CD8 T cells. This sample was included in a study of molecular identifiers for immune sequencing clone quantification. Study findings and constraints: Highly expanded clones may be undercounted when identical TCR molecules share barcodes. Among over 950,000 naive cells, as was reported, spiked Jurkat TCR RNA from one cell was detectable.

The TCR comes from a human donor in good health. Some libraries in this study had Jurkat cell RNA spiked in. The sequenced material came from naive CD8+ T cells from blood, with Jurkat cell RNA spiked in. The sample's subset: FACS-sorted CD8+CD4-CCR7+CD45RA+ naive T cells.

The chain's CDR3 is CASSLGQGETCEQYF. In DNA form, the CDR3 reads TGCGCCAGCAGCCTCGGACAGGGGGAAACCTGCGAGCAGTACTTC. The rearrangement uses TRBV4-3 and TRBJ2-7; TRBD1 matches 10 bases. The CDR3 extends over 15 amino acids. V shed 4 bases and J 6 bases; nucleotides not matched to a gene: 9. The germline V gene has CDR1 LGHNA and CDR2 YSLEER.